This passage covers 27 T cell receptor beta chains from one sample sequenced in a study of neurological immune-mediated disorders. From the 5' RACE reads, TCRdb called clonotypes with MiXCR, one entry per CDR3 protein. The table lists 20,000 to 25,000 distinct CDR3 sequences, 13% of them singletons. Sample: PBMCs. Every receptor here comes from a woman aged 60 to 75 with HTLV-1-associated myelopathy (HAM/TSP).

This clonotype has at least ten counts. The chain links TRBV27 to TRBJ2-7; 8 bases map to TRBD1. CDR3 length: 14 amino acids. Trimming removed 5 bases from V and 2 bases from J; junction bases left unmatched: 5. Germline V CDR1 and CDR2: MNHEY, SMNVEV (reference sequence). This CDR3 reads CASSLTGGPYEQYF. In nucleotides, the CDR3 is TGTGCCAGCAGTCTCACAGGGGGGCCCTACGAGCAGTACTTC.

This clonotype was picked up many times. Here the CDR3 reads CASSDITTNEKLFF. DNA for the CDR3: TGTGCCAGCAGTGATATAACAACTAATGAAAAACTGTTTTTT. This chain uses TRBV25-1 with TRBJ1-4, with D unclear. Between the trimmed V and J ends, which lost 3 bases and 0 bases, there was a span of 5 bases. The CDR3 covers 14 residues. Germline V gene lookup returns CDR1 MGHDK and CDR2 SYGVNS.

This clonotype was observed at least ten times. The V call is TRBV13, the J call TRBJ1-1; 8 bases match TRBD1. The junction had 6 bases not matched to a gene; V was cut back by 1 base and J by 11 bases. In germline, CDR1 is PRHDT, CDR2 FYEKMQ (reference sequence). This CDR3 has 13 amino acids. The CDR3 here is CASSLDRGSWAFF. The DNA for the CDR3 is TGTGCCAGCAGCTTAGACAGGGGGTCCTGGGCTTTCTTT.

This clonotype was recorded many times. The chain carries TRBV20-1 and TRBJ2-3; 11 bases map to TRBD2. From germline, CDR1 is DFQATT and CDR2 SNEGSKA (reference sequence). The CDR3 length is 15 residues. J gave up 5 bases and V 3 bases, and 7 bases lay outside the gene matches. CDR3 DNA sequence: TGCAGTGCTAGTTTAGCGGGAGGGCTGGAAGATACGCAGTATTTT. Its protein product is CSASLAGGLEDTQYF.

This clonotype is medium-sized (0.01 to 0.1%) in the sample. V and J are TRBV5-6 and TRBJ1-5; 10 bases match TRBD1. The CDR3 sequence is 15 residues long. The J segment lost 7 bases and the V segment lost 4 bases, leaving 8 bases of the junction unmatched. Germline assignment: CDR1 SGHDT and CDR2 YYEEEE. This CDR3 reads CASSPWDRGMQPQHF. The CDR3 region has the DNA TGTGCCAGCAGCCCCTGGGACAGGGGAATGCAGCCCCAGCATTTT.

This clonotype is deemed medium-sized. The CDR3 loop reads CSARDAQAGDTQYF. CDR3 nucleotide sequence: TGCAGTGCTAGAGATGCCCAGGCTGGAGATACGCAGTATTTT. The rearrangement joins TRBV20-1 to TRBJ2-3; D is undetermined. The CDR3 is 14 amino acids. Trimming left V 0 bases short and J 5 bases short, with 12 bases between. Looked up from germline, CDR1 is DFQATT and CDR2 is SNEGSKA (reference sequence).

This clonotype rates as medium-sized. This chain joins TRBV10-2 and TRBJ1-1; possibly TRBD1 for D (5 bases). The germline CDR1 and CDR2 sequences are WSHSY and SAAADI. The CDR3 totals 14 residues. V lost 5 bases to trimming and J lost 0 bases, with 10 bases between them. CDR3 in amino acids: CASSNPGMNTEAFF. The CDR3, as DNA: TGCGCCAGCAGTAACCCAGGGATGAACACTGAAGCTTTCTTT.

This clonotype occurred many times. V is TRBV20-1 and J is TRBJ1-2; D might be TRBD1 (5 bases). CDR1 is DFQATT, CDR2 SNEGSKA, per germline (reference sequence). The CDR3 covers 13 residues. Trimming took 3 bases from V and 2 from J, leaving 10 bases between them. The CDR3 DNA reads TGCAGTGCTAGCAGCAGGGCGAACTATGGCTACACCTTC. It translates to CSASSRANYGYTF.

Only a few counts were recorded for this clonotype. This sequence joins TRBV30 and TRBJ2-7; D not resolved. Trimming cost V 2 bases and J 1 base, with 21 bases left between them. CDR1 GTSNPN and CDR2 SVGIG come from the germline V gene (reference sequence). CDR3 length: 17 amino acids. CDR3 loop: CAWSPNLGNTHSYEQYF. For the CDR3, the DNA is TGTGCCTGGAGTCCGAACTTGGGAAATACTCATTCCTACGAGCAGTACTTC.

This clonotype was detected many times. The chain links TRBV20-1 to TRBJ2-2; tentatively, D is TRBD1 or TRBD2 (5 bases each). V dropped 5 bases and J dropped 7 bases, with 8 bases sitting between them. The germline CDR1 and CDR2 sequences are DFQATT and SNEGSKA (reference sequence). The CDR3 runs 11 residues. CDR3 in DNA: TGCAGTGCTGGGGGAGACGGGGAGCTGTTTTTT. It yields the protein CSAGGDGELFF.

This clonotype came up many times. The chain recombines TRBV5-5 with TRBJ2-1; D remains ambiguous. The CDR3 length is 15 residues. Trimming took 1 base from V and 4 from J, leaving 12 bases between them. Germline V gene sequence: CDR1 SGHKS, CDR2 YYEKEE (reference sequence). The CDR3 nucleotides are TGTGCCAGCAGCTTGTCGTTGGCGGCTTACAATGAGCAGTTCTTC. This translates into CASSLSLAAYNEQFF.

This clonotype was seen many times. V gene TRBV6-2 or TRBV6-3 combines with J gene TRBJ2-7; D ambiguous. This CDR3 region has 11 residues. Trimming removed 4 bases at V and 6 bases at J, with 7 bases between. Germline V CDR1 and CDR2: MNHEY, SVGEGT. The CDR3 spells CASSFQSEQYF. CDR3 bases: TGTGCCAGCAGTTTTCAATCCGAGCAGTACTTC.

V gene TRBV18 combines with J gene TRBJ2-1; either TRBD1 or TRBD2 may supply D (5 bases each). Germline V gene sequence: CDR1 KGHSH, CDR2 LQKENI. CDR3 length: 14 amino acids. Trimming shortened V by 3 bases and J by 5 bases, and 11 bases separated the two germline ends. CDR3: CASSPVGDHNEQFF. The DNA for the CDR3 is TGTGCCAGCTCACCCGTGGGGGACCACAATGAGCAGTTCTTC.

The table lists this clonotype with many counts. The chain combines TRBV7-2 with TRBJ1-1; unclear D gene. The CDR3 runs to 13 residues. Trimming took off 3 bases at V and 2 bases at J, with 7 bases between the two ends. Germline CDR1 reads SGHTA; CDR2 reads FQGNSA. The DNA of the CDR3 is TGTGCCAGCAGCTTGGGTTACAACACTGAAGCTTTCTTT. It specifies CASSLGYNTEAFF.

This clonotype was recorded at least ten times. The CDR3 is CASSLDFGNSPLHF. The CDR3 coding sequence is TGTGCCAGCAGCTTGGACTTCGGTAATTCACCCCTCCACTTT. The chain employs TRBV5-6 and TRBJ1-6; D gene ambiguous. Germline V gives CDR1 SGHDT, CDR2 YYEEEE. The CDR3 contains 14 residues. Between the trimmed V and J ends, which lost 0 bases and 6 bases, there was a span of 7 bases.

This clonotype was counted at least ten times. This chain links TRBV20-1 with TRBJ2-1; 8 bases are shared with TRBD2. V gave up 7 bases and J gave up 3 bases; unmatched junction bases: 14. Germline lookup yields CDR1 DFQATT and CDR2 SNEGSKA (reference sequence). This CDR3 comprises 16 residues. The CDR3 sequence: CSVSPGLVYIYNEQFF. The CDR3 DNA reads TGCAGTGTTAGCCCGGGACTAGTCTATATCTACAATGAGCAGTTCTTC.

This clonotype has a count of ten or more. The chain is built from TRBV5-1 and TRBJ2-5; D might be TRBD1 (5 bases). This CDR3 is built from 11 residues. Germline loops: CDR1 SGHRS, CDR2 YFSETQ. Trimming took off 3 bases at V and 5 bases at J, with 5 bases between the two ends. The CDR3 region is CASSWGETQYF. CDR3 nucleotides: TGCGCCAGCAGCTGGGGCGAGACCCAGTACTTC.

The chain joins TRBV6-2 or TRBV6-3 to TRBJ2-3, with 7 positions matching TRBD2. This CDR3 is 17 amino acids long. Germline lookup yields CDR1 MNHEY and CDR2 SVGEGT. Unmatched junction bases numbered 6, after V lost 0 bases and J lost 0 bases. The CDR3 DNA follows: TGTGCCAGCAGTTACTCGAGGGCTAGCGGCAGCACAGATACGCAGTATTTT. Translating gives CASSYSRASGSTDTQYF.

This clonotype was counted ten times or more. Here the CDR3 reads CSAPGRGKETQYF. DNA of the CDR3: TGCAGTGCCCCGGGGAGGGGCAAGGAGACCCAGTACTTC. The chain carries TRBV20-1 and TRBJ2-5, with 7 bases identical to TRBD2. The germline CDR1 and CDR2 sequences are DFQATT and SNEGSKA (reference sequence). This CDR3 comprises 13 residues. The V gene end was trimmed by 6 bases and the J gene end by 5 bases; junction bases not matched to a gene: 9.

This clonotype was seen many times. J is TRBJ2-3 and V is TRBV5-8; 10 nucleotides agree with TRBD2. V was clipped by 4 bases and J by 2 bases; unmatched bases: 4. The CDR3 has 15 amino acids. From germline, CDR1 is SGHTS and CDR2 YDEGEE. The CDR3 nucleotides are TGTGCCAGCAGCACAAGCGGGGGGGCCACAGATACGCAGTATTTT. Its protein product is CASSTSGGATDTQYF.

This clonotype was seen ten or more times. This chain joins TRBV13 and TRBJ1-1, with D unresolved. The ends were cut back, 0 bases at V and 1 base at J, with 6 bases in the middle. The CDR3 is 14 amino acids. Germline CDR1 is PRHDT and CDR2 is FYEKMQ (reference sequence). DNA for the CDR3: TGTGCCAGCAGCTTAGGTGCGGGGAACACTGAAGCTTTCTTT. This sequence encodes CASSLGAGNTEAFF.

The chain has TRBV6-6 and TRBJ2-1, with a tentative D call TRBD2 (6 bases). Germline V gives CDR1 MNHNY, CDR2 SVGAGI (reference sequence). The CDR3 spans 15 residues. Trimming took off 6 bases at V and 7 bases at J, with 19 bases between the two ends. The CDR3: CASRITRGRTNEQFF. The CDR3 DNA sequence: TGTGCCAGCAGGATAACTAGAGGGAGGACGAATGAGCAGTTCTTC.

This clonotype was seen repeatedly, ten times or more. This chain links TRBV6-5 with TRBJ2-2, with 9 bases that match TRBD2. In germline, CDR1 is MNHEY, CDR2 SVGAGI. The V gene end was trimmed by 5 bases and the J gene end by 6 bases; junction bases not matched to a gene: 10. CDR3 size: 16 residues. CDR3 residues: CASSMYAGGQAGELFF. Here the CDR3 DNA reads TGTGCCAGCAGTATGTACGCGGGGGGGCAGGCCGGGGAGCTGTTTTTT.

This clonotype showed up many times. The CDR3 DNA follows: TGTGCCAGCAGCCATGCGGACAGGGGGCGGGAGCAGTACTTC. Translated: CASSHADRGREQYF. The rearrangement links TRBV3-1 to TRBJ2-7; 11 bases map to TRBD1. Germline V CDR1 and CDR2: LGHDT, YNNKEL (reference sequence). V shed 3 bases and J 7 bases; nucleotides not matched to a gene: 5. This CDR3 is built from 14 residues.

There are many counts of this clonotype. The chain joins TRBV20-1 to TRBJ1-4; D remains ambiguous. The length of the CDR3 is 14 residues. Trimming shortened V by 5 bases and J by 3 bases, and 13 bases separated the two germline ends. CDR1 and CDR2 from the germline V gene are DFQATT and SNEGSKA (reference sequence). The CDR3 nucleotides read TGCAGTGCTCCTTCGTGGTCCTCTAATGAAAAACTGTTTTTT. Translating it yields CSAPSWSSNEKLFF.

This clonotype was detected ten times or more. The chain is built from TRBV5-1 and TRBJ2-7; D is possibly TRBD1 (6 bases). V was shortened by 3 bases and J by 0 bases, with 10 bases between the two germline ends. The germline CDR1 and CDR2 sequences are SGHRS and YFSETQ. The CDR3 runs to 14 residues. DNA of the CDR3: TGCGCCAGCAGCTGGGACACCTCCTCCTACGAGCAGTACTTC. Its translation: CASSWDTSSYEQYF.

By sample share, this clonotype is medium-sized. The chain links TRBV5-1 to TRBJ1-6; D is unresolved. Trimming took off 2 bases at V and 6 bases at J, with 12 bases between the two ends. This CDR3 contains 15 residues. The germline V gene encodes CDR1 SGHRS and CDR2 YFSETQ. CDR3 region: CASSLGALGNSPLHF. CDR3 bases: TGCGCCAGCAGCTTAGGAGCCTTGGGTAATTCACCCCTCCACTTT.